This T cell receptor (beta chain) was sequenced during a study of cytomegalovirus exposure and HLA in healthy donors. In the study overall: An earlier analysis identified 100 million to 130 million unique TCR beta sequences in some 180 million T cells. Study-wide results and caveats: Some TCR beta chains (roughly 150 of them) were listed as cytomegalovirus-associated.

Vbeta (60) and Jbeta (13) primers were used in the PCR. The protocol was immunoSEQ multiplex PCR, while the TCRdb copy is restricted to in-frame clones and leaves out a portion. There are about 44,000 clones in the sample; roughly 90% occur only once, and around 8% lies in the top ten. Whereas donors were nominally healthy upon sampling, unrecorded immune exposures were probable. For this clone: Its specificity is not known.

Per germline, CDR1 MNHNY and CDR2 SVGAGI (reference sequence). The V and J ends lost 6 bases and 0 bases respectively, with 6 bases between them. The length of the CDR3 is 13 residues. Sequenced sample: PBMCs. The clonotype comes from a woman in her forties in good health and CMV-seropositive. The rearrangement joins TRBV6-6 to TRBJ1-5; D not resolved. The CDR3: CASSSGSNQPQHF. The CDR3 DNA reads TGTGCCAGCAGCTCAGGTAGCAATCAGCCCCAGCATTTT.